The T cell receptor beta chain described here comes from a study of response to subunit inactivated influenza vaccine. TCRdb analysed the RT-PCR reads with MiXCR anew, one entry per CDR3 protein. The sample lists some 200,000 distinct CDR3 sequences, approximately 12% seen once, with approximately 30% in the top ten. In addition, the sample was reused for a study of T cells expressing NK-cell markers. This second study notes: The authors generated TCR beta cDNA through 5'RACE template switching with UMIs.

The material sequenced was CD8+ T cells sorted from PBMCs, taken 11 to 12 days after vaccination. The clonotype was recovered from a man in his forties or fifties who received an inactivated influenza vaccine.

In nucleotides, the CDR3 is TGTGCCAGCAGCCAAGGGTCTAGCAATCAGCCCCAGCATTTT. Protein product: CASSQGSSNQPQHF. The gene calls are TRBV3-1 and TRBJ1-5, with D unresolved. V was cut by 1 base and J by 0 bases, with 4 bases left in between. CDR3 length equals 14 residues. Germline-derived CDR1 and CDR2 are LGHDT and YNNKEL (reference sequence).